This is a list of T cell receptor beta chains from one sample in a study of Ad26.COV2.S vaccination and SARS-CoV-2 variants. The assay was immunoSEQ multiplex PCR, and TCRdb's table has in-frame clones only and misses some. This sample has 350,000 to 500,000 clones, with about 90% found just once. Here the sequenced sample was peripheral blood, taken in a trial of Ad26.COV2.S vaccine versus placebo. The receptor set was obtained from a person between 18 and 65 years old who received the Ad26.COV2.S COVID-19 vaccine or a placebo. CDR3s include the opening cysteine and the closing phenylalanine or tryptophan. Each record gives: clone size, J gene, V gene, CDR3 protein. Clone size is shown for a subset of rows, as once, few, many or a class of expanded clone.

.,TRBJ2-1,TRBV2,CASSGLAYNEQFF
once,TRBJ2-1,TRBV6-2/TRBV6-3,CASSYSFLETPIGEQFF
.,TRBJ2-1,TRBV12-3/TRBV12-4,CASQLAANEQFF
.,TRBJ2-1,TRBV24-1,CATSEDSYNEQFF
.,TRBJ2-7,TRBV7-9,CASSTTDGGLYEQYF
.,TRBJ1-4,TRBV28,CATHWGQGTNEKLFF
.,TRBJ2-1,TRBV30,CAWSADYSNEQFF
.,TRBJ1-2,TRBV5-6,CASSLVQAFYGYTF
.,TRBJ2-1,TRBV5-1,CASSSPSGGSYNEQFF
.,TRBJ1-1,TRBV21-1,CASSPGNTEAFF
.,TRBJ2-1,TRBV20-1,CSASEVNEQFF
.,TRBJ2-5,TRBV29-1,CSVGRGDTQYF
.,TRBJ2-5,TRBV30,CAWSSAGGSQETQYF
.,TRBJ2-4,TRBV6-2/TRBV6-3,CASSQGLAGGWYIQYF
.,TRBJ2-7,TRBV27,CASRGQYPEQYF
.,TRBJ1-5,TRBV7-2,CASSLEHYSGNQPQHF
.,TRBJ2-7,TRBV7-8,CASSLEGLPSEQYF
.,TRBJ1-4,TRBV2,CASSVDRGNEKLFF
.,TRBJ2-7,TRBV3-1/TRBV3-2,CASSPSGQLPYEQYF
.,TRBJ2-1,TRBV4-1,CASRDPGLAGDLQWEQFF
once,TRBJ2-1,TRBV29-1,CSVGIGGGLHEQFF
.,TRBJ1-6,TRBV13,CASKRLNSPLHF
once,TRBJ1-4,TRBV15,CATSRSRGRNEKLFF
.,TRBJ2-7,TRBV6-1,CASSELQGLTYEQYF